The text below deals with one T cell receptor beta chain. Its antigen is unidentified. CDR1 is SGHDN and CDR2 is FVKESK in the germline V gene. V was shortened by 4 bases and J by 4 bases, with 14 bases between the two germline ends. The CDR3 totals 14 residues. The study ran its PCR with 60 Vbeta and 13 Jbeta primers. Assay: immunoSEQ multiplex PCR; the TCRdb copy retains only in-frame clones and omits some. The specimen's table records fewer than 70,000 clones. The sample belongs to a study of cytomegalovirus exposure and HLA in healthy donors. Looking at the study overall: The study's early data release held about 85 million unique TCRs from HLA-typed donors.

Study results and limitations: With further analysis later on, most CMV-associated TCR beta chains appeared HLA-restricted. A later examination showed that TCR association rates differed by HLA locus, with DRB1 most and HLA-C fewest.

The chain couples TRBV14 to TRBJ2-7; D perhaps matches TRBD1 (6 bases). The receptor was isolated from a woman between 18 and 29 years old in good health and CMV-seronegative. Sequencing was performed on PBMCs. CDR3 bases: TGTGCCAGCAGCCCCTCACAGGGTAGATACGAGCAGTACTTC. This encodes CASSPSQGRYEQYF.